Reported below is one TCR beta chain. Original analysis: Amplification of reference gene primers provided the estimated nucleated cell counts. Using immunoSEQ multiplex PCR, the repertoire was profiled, and TCRdb retains in-frame clones only, with some absent. V and J calls and clone size are copied from that table; D and trimming were computed from the DNA. Among fewer than 200,000 clones listed, 70% to 85% were seen once. The sample is drawn from a study of blood T cell repertoires in COVID-19. As for the study in general: There were acute and convalescent COVID-19 samples, and they came from the United States, Italy and Spain.

The CDR3 totals 13 residues. V gave up 6 bases and J gave up 6 bases, with 15 bases separating them. The germline CDR1 and CDR2 sequences are SGHRS and YFSETQ. The chain combines TRBV5-1 with TRBJ1-1, with D perhaps TRBD1 (5 bases). Sequencing was carried out using peripheral blood. The sequence came from a man aged 60-69 years who had recovered from COVID-19. CDR3 nucleotide sequence: TGCGCCAGCAAAGACAGCCTGGTCCCTGAAGCTTTCTTT. This translates into CASKDSLVPEAFF.